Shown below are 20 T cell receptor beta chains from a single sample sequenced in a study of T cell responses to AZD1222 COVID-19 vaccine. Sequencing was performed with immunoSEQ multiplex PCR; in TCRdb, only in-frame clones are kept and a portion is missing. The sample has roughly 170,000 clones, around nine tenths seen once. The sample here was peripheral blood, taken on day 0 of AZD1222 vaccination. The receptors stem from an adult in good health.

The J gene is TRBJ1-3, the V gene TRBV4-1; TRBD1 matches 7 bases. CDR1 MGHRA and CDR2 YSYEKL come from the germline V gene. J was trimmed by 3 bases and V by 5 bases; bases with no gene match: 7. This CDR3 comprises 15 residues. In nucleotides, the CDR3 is TGCGCCAGCAGCAAACAGGGGTTGGGTGGAAACACCATATATTTT. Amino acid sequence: CASSKQGLGGNTIYF.

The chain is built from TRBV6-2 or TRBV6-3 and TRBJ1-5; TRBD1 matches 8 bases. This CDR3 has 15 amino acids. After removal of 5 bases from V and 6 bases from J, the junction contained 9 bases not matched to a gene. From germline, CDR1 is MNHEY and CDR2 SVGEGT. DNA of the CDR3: TGTGCCAGCAGTGAGCCAACAGGGGGAGGTCAGCCCCAGCATTTT. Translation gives CASSEPTGGGQPQHF.

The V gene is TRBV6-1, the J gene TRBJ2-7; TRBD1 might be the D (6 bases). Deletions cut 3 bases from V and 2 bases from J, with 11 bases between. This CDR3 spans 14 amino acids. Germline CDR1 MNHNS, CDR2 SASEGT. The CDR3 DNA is TGTGCCAGCAGTGACACAGGGCCCACCTACGAGCAGTACTTC. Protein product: CASSDTGPTYEQYF.

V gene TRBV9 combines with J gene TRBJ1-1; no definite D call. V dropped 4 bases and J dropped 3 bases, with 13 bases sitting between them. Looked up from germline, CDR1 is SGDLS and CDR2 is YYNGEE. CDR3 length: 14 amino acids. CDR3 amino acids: CASSPRIGDTEAFF. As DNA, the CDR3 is TGTGCCAGCAGCCCTCGTATCGGCGACACTGAAGCTTTCTTT.

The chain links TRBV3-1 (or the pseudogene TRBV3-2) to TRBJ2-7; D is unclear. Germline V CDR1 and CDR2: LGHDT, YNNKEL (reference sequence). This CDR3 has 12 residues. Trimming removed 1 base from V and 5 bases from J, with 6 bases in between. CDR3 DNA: TGTGCCAGCAGCCAAGGGGGAAACGAGCAGTACTTC. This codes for CASSQGGNEQYF.

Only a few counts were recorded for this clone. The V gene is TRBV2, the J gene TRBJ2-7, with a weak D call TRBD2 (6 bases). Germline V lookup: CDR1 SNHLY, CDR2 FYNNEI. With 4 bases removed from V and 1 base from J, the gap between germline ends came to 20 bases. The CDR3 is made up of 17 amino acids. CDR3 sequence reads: CASSGLVWGGVSYEQYF. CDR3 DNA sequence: TGTGCCAGCAGTGGGCTAGTTTGGGGCGGGGTTTCCTACGAGCAGTACTTC.

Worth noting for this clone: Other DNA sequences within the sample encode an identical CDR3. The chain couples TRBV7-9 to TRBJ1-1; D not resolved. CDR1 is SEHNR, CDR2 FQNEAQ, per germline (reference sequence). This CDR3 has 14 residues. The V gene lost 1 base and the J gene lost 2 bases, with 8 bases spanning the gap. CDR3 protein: CASSLGGLNTEAFF. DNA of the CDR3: TGTGCCAGCAGCTTAGGTGGTCTTAACACTGAAGCTTTCTTT.

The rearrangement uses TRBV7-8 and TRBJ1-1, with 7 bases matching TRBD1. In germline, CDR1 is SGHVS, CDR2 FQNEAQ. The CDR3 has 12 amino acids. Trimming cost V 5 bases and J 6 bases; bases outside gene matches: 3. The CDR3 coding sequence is TGTGCCAGCAGCCGACAGGGCGCTGAAGCTTTCTTT. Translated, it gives CASSRQGAEAFF.

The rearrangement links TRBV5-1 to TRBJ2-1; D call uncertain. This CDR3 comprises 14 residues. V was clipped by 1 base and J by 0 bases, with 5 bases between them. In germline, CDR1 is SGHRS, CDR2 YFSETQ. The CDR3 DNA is TGCGCCAGCAGCTTGACGGTCTCCTACAATGAGCAGTTCTTC. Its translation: CASSLTVSYNEQFF.

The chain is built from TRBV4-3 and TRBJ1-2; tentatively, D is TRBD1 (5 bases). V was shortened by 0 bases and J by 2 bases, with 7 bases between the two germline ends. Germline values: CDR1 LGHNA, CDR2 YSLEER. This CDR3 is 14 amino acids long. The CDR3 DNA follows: TGCGCCAGCAGCCAAGACAGGGTGAACTATGGCTACACCTTC. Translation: CASSQDRVNYGYTF.

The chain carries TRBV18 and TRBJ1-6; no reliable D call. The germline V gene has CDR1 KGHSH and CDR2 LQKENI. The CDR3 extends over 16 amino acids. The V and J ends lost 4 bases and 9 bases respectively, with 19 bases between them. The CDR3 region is CASSLSRGPPPSPLHF. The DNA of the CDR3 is TGTGCCAGCTCACTATCGAGAGGACCTCCGCCTTCACCCCTCCACTTT.

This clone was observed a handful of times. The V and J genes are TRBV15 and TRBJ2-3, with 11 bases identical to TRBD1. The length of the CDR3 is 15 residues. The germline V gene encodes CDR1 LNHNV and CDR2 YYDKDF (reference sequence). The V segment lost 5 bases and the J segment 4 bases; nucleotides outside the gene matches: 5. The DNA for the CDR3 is TGTGCCACCAGCCAGCGGACAGGGGGCTCAGATACGCAGTATTTT. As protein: CATSQRTGGSDTQYF.

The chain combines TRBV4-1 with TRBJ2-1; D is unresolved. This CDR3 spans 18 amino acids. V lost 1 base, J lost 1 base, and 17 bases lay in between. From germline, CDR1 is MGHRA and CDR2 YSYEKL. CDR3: CASSQVPDPTASYNEQFF. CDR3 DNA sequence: TGCGCCAGCAGCCAAGTCCCGGACCCTACGGCATCCTACAATGAGCAGTTCTTC.

The CDR3 DNA follows: TGTGCCAGCAGCTTACTCCGGGACAGAGTCAAAAACATTCAGTACTTC. Protein product: CASSLLRDRVKNIQYF. This rearrangement joins TRBV6-2 or TRBV6-3 to TRBJ2-4; 7 bases map to TRBD1. The length of the CDR3 is 16 residues. CDR1 and CDR2 from the germline V gene are MNHEY and SVGEGT. Unmatched junction bases numbered 11, after V lost 6 bases and J lost 3 bases.

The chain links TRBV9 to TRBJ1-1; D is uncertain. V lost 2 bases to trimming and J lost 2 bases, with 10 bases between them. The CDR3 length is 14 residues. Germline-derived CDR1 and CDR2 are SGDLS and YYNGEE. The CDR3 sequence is CASSVYIENTEAFF. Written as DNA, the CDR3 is TGTGCCAGCAGCGTTTATATAGAAAACACTGAAGCTTTCTTT.

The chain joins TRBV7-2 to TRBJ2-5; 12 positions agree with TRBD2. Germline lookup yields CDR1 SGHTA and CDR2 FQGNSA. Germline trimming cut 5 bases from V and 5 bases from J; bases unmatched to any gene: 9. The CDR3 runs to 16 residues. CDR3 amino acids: CASSVSSGGAGETQYF. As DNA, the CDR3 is TGTGCCAGCAGCGTATCTAGCGGGGGGGCCGGGGAGACCCAGTACTTC.

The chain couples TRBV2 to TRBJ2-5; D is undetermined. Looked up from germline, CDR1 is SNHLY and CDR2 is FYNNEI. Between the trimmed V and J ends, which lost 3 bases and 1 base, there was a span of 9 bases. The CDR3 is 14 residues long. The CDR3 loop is CASSEEISQETQYF. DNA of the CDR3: TGTGCCAGCAGTGAGGAAATCAGCCAAGAGACCCAGTACTTC. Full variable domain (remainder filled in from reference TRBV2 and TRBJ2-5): EPEVTQTPSHQVTQMGQEVILRCVPISNHLYFYWYRQILGQKVEFLVSFYNNEISEKSEIFDDQFSVERPDGSNFTLKIRSTKLEDSAMYFCASSEEISQETQYFGPGTRLLVL.

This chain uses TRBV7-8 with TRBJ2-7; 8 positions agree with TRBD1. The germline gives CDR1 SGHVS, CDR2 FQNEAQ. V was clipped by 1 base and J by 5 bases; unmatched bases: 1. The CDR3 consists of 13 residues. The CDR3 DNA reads TGTGCCAGCAGCTTAGGGACAGGGCACGAGCAGTACTTC. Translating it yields CASSLGTGHEQYF.

CDR3 sequence (DNA): TGTGCCAGCAGCGCGACCTTCTGGACGGGGCTTCTGGGGGAGCTGTTTTTT. Encoded protein: CASSATFWTGLLGELFF. V and J are TRBV7-2 and TRBJ2-2; the D call may be TRBD1 or TRBD2 (5 bases each). The CDR3 is made up of 17 amino acids. V lost 5 bases, J lost 8 bases, and 24 bases lay in between. Looked up from germline, CDR1 is SGHTA and CDR2 is FQGNSA.

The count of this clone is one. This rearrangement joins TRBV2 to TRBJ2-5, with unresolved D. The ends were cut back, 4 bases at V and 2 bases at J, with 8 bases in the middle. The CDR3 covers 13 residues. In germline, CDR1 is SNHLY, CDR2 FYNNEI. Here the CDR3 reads CASSVRRQETQYF. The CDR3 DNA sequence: TGTGCCAGCAGTGTCAGAAGACAAGAGACCCAGTACTTC.